This TCR beta chain is from a study of T cells in localized non-small cell lung cancer. This clone appeared a single time. Its antigen remains unknown. Broader study findings: Median about 58 top-100 tumor clones were shared with paired adjacent lung. The study found T cell clonality highest in uninvolved adjacent lung, above tumor. Only one tumor region was sequenced, so heterogeneity remains possible. Longer overall survival was associated with a higher density of T cells in the blood.

The data were produced by immunoSEQ multiplex PCR, yet TCRdb's version contains in-frame clones alone and is incomplete. The profile shows about 10,000 clones, approximately 84% of them singletons. The germline V and J ends were trimmed by 6 bases and 1 base, with 4 bases remaining between them. The CDR3 has 12 amino acids. From germline, CDR1 is SQVTM and CDR2 ANQGSEA. V and J are TRBV29-1 and TRBJ2-6; unclear D gene. The clonotype comes from a male donor at least 60 years old with stage III lung adenocarcinoma. The material was peripheral blood, obtained before any cancer treatment. CDR3 amino acids: CSVFSGANVLTF. The CDR3 coding sequence is TGCAGCGTCTTTTCTGGGGCCAACGTCCTGACTTTC.